The 2 T cell receptor beta chains presented below share a single source sample, sequenced in a study of T-cell memory formation after mild COVID-19. TCRdb redid the calling of the 5' RACE reads with MiXCR, one entry per CDR3 protein. This sample carries 400,000 to 500,000 distinct CDR3 sequences, 20% of them seen once, and the ten largest clones take roughly 8%. The sample was PBMCs or a T cell subset sorted from them (not recorded which). Every receptor here comes from an adult woman who had mild COVID-19 (a few samples of this study predate the infection). Cell type and time point are not known.

This chain links TRBV7-3 with TRBJ2-3; D gene uncertain. Germline CDR1 is SGHTA and CDR2 is FQGTGA. Trimming left V 2 bases short and J 4 bases short, with 13 bases between. The CDR3 is made up of 15 amino acids. The CDR3 DNA is TGTGCCAGCAGCTTAGGCCCGGACCGGTCAGATACGCAGTATTTT. Translating gives CASSLGPDRSDTQYF.

The rearrangement uses TRBV7-3 and TRBJ2-7, with 7 positions matching TRBD2. CDR3 size: 15 residues. V lost 5 bases to trimming and J lost 5 bases; unmatched junction nucleotides: 12. Germline V gives CDR1 SGHTA, CDR2 FQGTGA. CDR3 protein: CASSPGGGARNEQYF. CDR3 in DNA: TGTGCCAGCAGCCCCGGGGGAGGGGCGAGGAACGAGCAGTACTTC.